This T cell receptor (beta chain) was identified in a study of human T cells and chemical hapten exposure. Time point defined: patch test 1, 2 weeks after DPC sensitization. Treatment of the sample: therapeutic diphenylcyclopropenone sensitization with weekly scalp DPC. V dropped 5 bases and J dropped 0 bases, with 17 bases sitting between them. This CDR3 has 15 amino acids. In germline, CDR1 is DFQATT, CDR2 SNEGSKA (reference sequence). Each CDR3 protein gets one entry after TCRdb re-called the RACE reads with MiXCR. This sample yields about 74,000 distinct CDR3 sequences, of which about 31% are seen a single time; about 9% belongs to the top ten.

The material was whole blood, obtained in connection with sensitization to the hapten diphenylcyclopropenone (DPC). The receptor was derived from a man in his forties or fifties with alopecia areata. Some clones in this sample may be carry-over from other donors' samples. The chain joins TRBV20-1 to TRBJ2-7; TRBD1 or TRBD2 may be the D gene (5 bases each). The CDR3 DNA reads TGCAGTGCTGCTAACCCGGGACGGAGCTCCTACGAGCAGTACTTC. Translated: CSAANPGRSSYEQYF.